The 17 T cell receptor beta chains listed next were all sequenced from one sample in a study of TIL therapy for anti-PD-1-resistant metastatic lung cancer. The immunoSEQ assay was v3. The data were produced by immunoSEQ multiplex PCR, yet TCRdb's version contains in-frame clones alone and is incomplete. This repertoire shows 45,000 to 75,000 clones, around 87% found once; its top ten account for about 2.5%. Regarding time point: pre-treatment sample, taken before nivolumab and TIL therapy. Source: blood, taken at baseline. Receptors originate from a person between 25 and 79 years old with non-small cell lung cancer.

V and J are TRBV2 and TRBJ2-3; D ambiguous. Looked up from germline, CDR1 is SNHLY and CDR2 is FYNNEI. V lost 3 bases and J lost 4, with 2 bases in between. The CDR3 extends over 11 amino acids. The CDR3 DNA reads as TGTGCCAGCAGTGATCCAGATACGCAGTATTTT. As protein: CASSDPDTQYF.

The V call is TRBV7-3, the J call TRBJ2-1; 11 bases match TRBD2. Germline CDR1 reads SGHTA; CDR2 reads FQGTGA. The CDR3 has 15 amino acids. Trimming at V came to 6 bases and at J to 7 bases, leaving 8 bases not matched to a gene. The CDR3 coding sequence is TGTGCCAGCAGTGTCATAGCGGGGGGGCCTAATGAGCAGTTCTTC. Translated: CASSVIAGGPNEQFF.

The chain links TRBV11-2 to TRBJ2-3; either TRBD1 or TRBD2 may fit D (5 bases each). The ends were cut back, 4 bases at V and 5 bases at J, with 19 bases in the middle. There are 16 residues in the CDR3. The germline CDR1 and CDR2 sequences are SGHAT and FQNNGV. CDR3 coding DNA: TGTGCCAGCAGCTCCTGGGGGTGGGCCGGAGGAGATACGCAGTATTTT. Translation: CASSSWGWAGGDTQYF.

CDR3 in DNA: TGTGCCAGCAGCGTAGACCGGGGCTCTAATGAAAAACTGTTTTTT. Residues: CASSVDRGSNEKLFF. The V gene is TRBV9, the J gene TRBJ1-4, with D maybe TRBD1 (5 bases). The V and J ends lost 0 bases and 3 bases respectively, with 9 bases between them. The germline V gene encodes CDR1 SGDLS and CDR2 YYNGEE. The CDR3 has 15 amino acids.

The chain has TRBV9 and TRBJ2-2, with TRBD1 matching over 7 bases. Germline V gives CDR1 SGDLS, CDR2 YYNGEE. The CDR3 loop spans 16 amino acids. Losses at the gene ends were 3 bases for V and 0 bases for J; bases not matched to a gene: 5. The CDR3 DNA reads TGTGCCAGCAGCGCCTCGACAGGGCCGAACACCGGGGAGCTGTTTTTT. It specifies CASSASTGPNTGELFF. The variable domain in full, with the rest retrieved from reference TRBV9 and TRBJ2-2, is DSGVTQTPKHLITATGQRVTLRCSPRSGDLSVYWYQQSLDQGLQFLIQYYNGEERAKGNILERFSAQQFPDLHSELNLSSLELGDSALYFCASSASTGPNTGELFFGEGSRLTVL.

This clone is a singleton in its sample. The CDR3, as DNA: TGTGCCAGCAGCGGGAGTGCCGGGGGGGTATACACAGATACGCAGTATTTT. Protein sequence: CASSGSAGGVYTDTQYF. The genes are TRBV9 and TRBJ2-3, with 8 bases fitting TRBD2. V trimming: 3 bases; J trimming: 2 bases; junction bases outside the gene matches: 11. Germline CDR1 reads SGDLS; CDR2 reads YYNGEE. This CDR3 has 17 amino acids.

This clone was found a few times. The rearrangement uses TRBV14 and TRBJ1-1; D gene uncertain. The CDR3 sequence is 13 residues long. The V end lost 5 bases, the J end lost 1 base, and 8 bases lay between the germline ends. Germline CDR1 is SGHDN and CDR2 is FVKESK. CDR3 in amino acids: CASSYSANTEAFF. CDR3 nucleotides: TGTGCCAGCAGCTACTCAGCGAACACTGAAGCTTTCTTT.

The chain has TRBV9 and TRBJ1-6; D may be TRBD1 (5 bases). V lost 3 bases to trimming and J lost 7 bases, with 11 bases between them. Germline-derived CDR1 and CDR2 are SGDLS and YYNGEE. The CDR3 is made up of 14 amino acids. This CDR3 reads CASSGAGVNSPLHF. The CDR3 nucleotides read TGTGCCAGCAGCGGTGCGGGGGTGAATTCACCCCTCCACTTT.

The CDR3 spells CASRPGTGGTEAFF. Here the CDR3 DNA reads TGTGCCAGCAGACCCGGGACAGGGGGCACTGAAGCTTTCTTT. The V gene is TRBV28, the J gene TRBJ1-1; 11 nucleotides match TRBD1. Trimming took 6 bases from V and 4 from J; bases not matched to a gene: 4. The CDR3 spans 14 residues. Germline V gene data show CDR1 as MDHEN and CDR2 as SYDVKM. Variable domain in full (rest from reference TRBV28 and TRBJ1-1): DVKVTQSSRYLVKRTGEKVFLECVQDMDHENMFWYRQDPGLGLRLIYFSYDVKMKEKGDIPEGYSVSREKKERFSLILESASTNQTSMYLCASRPGTGGTEAFFGQGTRLTVV.

The rearrangement links TRBV7-4 to TRBJ1-5; the D gene is possibly TRBD1 (6 bases). The CDR3 sequence is 17 residues long. The V gene lost 5 bases and the J gene lost 5 bases, with 22 bases spanning the gap. Germline V lookup: CDR1 SGHVT, CDR2 SQSDAQ. The CDR3 nucleotides are TGTGCCAGCAGCACCAACAGGGAGCTCTCATTCGATCAGCCCCAGCATTTT. It specifies CASSTNRELSFDQPQHF.

This clone was counted between two and nine times. V is TRBV5-1 and J is TRBJ2-7; a weak D match, TRBD1 (5 bases). Trimming removed 7 bases from V and 3 bases from J, with 14 bases in between. Germline CDR1 is SGHRS and CDR2 is YFSETQ. The CDR3 extends over 13 amino acids. CDR3 loop: CASQTATGYEQYF. Here the CDR3 DNA reads TGCGCCAGCCAGACTGCAACAGGCTACGAGCAGTACTTC.

V usage is TRBV18 and J usage is TRBJ2-7; TRBD2 aligns across 11 bases. V trimming: 4 bases; J trimming: 6 bases; junction bases outside the gene matches: 11. This CDR3 region has 16 residues. Germline assignment: CDR1 KGHSH and CDR2 LQKENI. As DNA, the CDR3 is TGTGCCAGCTCACGGACAAACTCCGGGACTAGCGGCGAGCAGTACTTC. It yields the protein CASSRTNSGTSGEQYF.

The rearrangement uses TRBV6-2 or TRBV6-3 and TRBJ2-7, with 9 positions matching TRBD1. There are 16 residues in the CDR3. V shed 5 bases and J 0 bases; nucleotides not matched to a gene: 8. Germline V lookup: CDR1 MNHEY, CDR2 SVGEGT. The CDR3 sequence is CASSQDRDRASYEQYF. CDR3 nucleotides: TGTGCCAGCAGTCAAGACCGGGACAGGGCCTCCTACGAGCAGTACTTC.

The J gene is TRBJ2-1, the V gene TRBV18; 11 bases map to TRBD2. There are 17 residues in the CDR3. Germline CDR1 KGHSH, CDR2 LQKENI. The trim removed 3 bases at V and 7 bases at J, leaving 11 bases unmatched. The CDR3 DNA sequence: TGTGCCAGCTCACCCCGGTTAGGGACTAGCGGCCTGAATGAGCAGTTCTTC. Residues: CASSPRLGTSGLNEQFF.

The V gene is TRBV3-1 (or the pseudogene TRBV3-2), the J gene TRBJ1-3; a weak D match, TRBD1 (5 bases). CDR1 LGHDT and CDR2 YNNKEL come from the germline V gene (reference sequence). V was shortened by 4 bases and J by 4 bases, with 8 bases between the two germline ends. There are 13 residues in the CDR3. The CDR3 nucleotides are TGTGCCAGCAGCCCCAGGGACGGAAACACCATATATTTT. This sequence encodes CASSPRDGNTIYF.

This clone was observed a single time. V is TRBV14 and J is TRBJ1-2; no definite D call. Germline V gene sequence: CDR1 SGHDN, CDR2 FVKESK. V dropped 10 bases and J dropped 3 bases, with 15 bases sitting between them. The CDR3 has 13 residues. CDR3 loop: CATQDRGHYGYTF. The CDR3 DNA is TGTGCCACCCAGGACCGAGGACACTATGGCTACACCTTC.

The rearrangement uses TRBV5-5 and TRBJ1-3, with 9 bases identical to TRBD1. This CDR3 comprises 16 residues. Germline V CDR1 and CDR2: SGHKS, YYEKEE (reference sequence). Germline trimming cut 4 bases from V and 2 bases from J; bases unmatched to any gene: 7. The CDR3 DNA sequence: TGTGCCAGCAGCGAAACCGGGACAGGGACTGGAAACACCATATATTTT. Protein sequence: CASSETGTGTGNTIYF.